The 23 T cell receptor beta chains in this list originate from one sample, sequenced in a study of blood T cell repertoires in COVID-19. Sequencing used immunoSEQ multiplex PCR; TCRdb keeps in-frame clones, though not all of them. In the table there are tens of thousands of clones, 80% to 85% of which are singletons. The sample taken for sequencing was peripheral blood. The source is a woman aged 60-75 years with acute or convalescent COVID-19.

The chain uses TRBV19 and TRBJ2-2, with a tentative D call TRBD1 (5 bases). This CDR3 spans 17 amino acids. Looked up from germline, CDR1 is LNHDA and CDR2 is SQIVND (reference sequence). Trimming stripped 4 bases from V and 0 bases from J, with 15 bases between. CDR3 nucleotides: TGTGCCAGTAGTAGCACTTGGACATACGCGAACACCGGGGAGCTGTTTTTT. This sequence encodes CASSSTWTYANTGELFF.

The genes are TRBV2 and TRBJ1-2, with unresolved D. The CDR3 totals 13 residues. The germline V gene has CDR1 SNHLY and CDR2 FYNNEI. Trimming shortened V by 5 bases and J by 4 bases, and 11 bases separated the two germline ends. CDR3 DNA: TGTGCCAGCAGTAACCAGGTCGGCTATGGCTACACCTTC. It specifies CASSNQVGYGYTF.

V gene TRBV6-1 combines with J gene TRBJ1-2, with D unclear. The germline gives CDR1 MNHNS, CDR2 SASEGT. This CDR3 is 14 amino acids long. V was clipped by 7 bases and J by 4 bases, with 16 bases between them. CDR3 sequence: CASTYSGTVYGYTF. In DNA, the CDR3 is TGTGCCAGCACTTATAGCGGCACGGTCTATGGCTACACCTTC.

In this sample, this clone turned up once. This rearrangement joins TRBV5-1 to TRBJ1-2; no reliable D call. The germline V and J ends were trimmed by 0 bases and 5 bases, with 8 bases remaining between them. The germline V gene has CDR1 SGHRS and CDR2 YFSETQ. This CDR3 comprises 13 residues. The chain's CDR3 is CASSLGDKYGYTF. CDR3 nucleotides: TGCGCCAGCAGCTTGGGTGACAAGTATGGCTACACCTTC. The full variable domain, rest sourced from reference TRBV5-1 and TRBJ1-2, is KAGVTQTPRYLIKTRGQQVTLSCSPISGHRSVSWYQQTPGQGLQFLFEYFSETQRNKGNFPGRFSGRQFSNSRSEMNVSTLELGDSALYLCASSLGDKYGYTFGSGTRLTVV.

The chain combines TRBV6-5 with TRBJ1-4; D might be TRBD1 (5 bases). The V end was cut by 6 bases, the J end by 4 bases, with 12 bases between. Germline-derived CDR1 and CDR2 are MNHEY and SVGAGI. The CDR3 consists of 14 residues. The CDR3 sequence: CASRIGRGNEKLFF. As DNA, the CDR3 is TGTGCCAGCAGAATCGGAAGGGGTAATGAAAAACTGTTTTTT.

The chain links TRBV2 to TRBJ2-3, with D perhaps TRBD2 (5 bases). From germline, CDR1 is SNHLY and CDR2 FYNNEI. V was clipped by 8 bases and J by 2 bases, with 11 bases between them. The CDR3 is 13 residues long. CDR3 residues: CASGETNTDTQYF. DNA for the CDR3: TGTGCCAGCGGGGAGACTAACACAGATACGCAGTATTTT.

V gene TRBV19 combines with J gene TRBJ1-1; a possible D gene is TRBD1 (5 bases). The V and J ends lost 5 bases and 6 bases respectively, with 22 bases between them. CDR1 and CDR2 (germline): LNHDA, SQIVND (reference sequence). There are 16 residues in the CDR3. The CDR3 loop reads CASSPLGLTEVAEAFF. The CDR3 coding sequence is TGTGCCAGTAGTCCCCTGGGGCTAACTGAGGTTGCTGAAGCTTTCTTT.

CDR3 in amino acids: CASSSTSGGDNEQFF. The CDR3 DNA reads TGTGCCAGCAGCTCTACTAGCGGGGGGGACAATGAGCAGTTCTTC. This chain uses TRBV5-4 with TRBJ2-1; TRBD2 matches at 13 bases. The trim removed 3 bases at V and 5 bases at J, leaving 2 bases unmatched. CDR1 SGHNT and CDR2 YYREEE come from the germline V gene (reference sequence). CDR3 length equals 15 residues.

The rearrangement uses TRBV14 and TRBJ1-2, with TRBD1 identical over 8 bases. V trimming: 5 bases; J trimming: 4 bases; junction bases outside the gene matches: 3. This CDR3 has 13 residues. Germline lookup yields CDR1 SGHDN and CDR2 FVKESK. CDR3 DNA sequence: TGTGCCAGCAGCGGACAGGGCGGCTATGGCTACACCTTC. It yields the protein CASSGQGGYGYTF. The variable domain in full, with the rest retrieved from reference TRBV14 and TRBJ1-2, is EAGVTQFPSHSVIEKGQTVTLRCDPISGHDNLYWYRRVMGKEIKFLLHFVKESKQDESGMPNNRFLAERTGGTYSTLKVQPAELEDSGVYFCASSGQGGYGYTFGSGTRLTVV.

As DNA, the CDR3 is TGCGCCAGCAGCTTAGCCGGGACAGGGTTTCACGAGCAGTACTTC. Translation gives CASSLAGTGFHEQYF. The chain carries TRBV5-1 and TRBJ2-7; 9 nucleotides align to TRBD1. Germline V gene sequence: CDR1 SGHRS, CDR2 YFSETQ. The CDR3 runs 15 residues. The junction had 8 bases not matched to a gene; V was cut back by 2 bases and J by 5 bases.

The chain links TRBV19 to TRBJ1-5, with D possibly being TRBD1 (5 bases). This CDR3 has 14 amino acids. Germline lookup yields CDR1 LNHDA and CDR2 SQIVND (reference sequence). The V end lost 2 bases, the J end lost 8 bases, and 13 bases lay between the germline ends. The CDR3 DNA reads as TGTGCCAGTAGTATAAGAAGGGGAAGGGAGCCCCAGCATTTT. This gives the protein CASSIRRGREPQHF.

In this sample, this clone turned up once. Written as DNA, the CDR3 is TGTGCCAGCAGTTACCCAGCGGACGAGCAGTACTTC. The encoded protein is CASSYPADEQYF. The genes are TRBV6-8 and TRBJ2-7; weak D call: TRBD2 (5 bases). V shed 2 bases and J shed 5 bases, with 7 bases lying between them. CDR1 MNHGY and CDR2 SAAAGT come from the germline V gene. The CDR3 has 12 amino acids.

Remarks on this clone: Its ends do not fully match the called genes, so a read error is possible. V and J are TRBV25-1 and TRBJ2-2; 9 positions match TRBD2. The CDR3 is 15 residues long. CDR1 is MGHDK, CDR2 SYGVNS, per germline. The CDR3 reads CASSEAAGGLGALFF. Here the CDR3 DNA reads TGTGCCAGCAGTGAGGCAGCGGGGGGTTTAGGGGCGCTGTTTTTT.

The CDR3 reads CAGRTEVNQPQHF. In DNA form, the CDR3 reads TGTGCCGGTAGGACAGAAGTTAATCAGCCCCAGCATTTT. V is TRBV2 and J is TRBJ1-5, with D possibly TRBD1 on 6 matching bases. The germline V and J ends were trimmed by 11 bases and 4 bases, with 15 bases remaining between them. Germline V gene sequence: CDR1 SNHLY, CDR2 FYNNEI. The CDR3 is 13 residues long.

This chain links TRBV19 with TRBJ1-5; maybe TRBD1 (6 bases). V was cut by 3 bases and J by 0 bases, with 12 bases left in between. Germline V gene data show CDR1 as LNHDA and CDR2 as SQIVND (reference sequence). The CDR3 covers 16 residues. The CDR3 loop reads CASSMGQTYSNQPQHF. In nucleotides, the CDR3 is TGTGCCAGTAGTATGGGACAAACCTATAGCAATCAGCCCCAGCATTTT.

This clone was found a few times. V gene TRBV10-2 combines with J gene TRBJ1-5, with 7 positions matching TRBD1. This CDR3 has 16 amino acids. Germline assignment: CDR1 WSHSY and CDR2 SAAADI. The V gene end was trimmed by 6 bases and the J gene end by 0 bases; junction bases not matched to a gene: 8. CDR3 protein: CASRSITGDSNQPQHF. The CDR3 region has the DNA TGCGCCAGCAGATCGATTACAGGGGATAGCAATCAGCCCCAGCATTTT.

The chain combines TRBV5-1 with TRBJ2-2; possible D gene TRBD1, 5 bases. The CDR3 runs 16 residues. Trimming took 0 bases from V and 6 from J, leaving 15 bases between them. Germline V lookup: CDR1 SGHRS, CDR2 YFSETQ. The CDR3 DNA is TGCGCCAGCAGCTTGGTGCTAACCCAGGGCGCCGGGGAGCTGTTTTTT. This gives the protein CASSLVLTQGAGELFF.

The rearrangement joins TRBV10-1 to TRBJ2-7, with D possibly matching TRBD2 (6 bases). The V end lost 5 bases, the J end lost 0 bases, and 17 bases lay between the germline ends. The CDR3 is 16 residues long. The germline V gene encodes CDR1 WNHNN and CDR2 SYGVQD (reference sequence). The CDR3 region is CASSNQPDYPSYEQYF. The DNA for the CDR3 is TGCGCCAGCAGTAATCAACCGGACTACCCCTCCTACGAGCAGTACTTC.

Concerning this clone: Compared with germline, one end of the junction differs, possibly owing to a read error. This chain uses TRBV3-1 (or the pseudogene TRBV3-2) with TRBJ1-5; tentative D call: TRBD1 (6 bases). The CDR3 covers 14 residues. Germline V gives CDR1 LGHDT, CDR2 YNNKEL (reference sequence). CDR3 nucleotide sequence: TGTGCCAGCAGTCAAGGGGGGGGCAATCAGCCCCAGCATTTT. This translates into CASSQGGGNQPQHF.

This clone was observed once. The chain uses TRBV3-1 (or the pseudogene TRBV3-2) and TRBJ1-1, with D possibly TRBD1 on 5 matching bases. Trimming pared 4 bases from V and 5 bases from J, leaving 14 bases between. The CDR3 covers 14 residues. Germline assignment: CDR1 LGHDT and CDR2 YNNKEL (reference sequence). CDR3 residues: CASSPHPKGTEAFF. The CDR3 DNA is TGTGCCAGCAGCCCGCACCCTAAGGGGACTGAAGCTTTCTTT.

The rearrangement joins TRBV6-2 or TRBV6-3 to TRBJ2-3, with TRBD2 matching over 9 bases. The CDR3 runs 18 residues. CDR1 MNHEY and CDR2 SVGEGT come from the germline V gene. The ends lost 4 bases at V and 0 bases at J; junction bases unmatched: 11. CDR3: CASSSSLAGDTSTDTQYF. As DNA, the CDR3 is TGTGCCAGCAGTTCCTCCTTAGCGGGGGATACTAGCACAGATACGCAGTATTTT.

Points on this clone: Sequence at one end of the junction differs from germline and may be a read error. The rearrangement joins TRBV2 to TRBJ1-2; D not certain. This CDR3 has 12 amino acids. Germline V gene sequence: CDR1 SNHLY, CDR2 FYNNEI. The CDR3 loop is CASSDITTVGDF. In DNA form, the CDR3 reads TGTGCCAGCAGTGATATAACAACCGTCGGGGATTTC.

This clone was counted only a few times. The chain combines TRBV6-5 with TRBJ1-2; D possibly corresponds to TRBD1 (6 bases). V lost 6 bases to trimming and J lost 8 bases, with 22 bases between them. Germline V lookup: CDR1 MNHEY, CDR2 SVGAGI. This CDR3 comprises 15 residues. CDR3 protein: CASRPPGRGARGYTF. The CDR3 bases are TGTGCCAGCAGGCCACCGGGGCGGGGGGCTAGAGGCTACACCTTC.